This TCR beta chain was identified during a study of blood T cell repertoires in COVID-19. Study background: Samples representing acute and convalescent COVID-19 were sourced from the United States, Italy and Spain. PBMCs, B-cell-depleted T cells, or T cells were the source of the cDNA or gDNA that made up the material.

Original methodology: Estimates of nucleated cell counts were drawn from the amplification of reference gene primers. Measured with immunoSEQ multiplex PCR; TCRdb has only the in-frame clones, and not every one. The V and J calls and clone size were taken over from that table, and D and trimming were inferred from the DNA. Of 84,000 or so clones listed, 85% are singletons. The CDR3 is 15 amino acids. The V end lost 1 base, the J end lost 4 bases, and 13 bases lay between the germline ends. Germline CDR1 LNHDA, CDR2 SQIVND (reference sequence). The receptor's source is a woman between 65 and 79 years old with active or convalescent COVID-19. This chain connects TRBV19 to TRBJ1-1; no clear D. Sequenced: peripheral blood. The CDR3 reads CASSIAQNLFTEAFF. The CDR3 region has the DNA TGTGCCAGTAGTATAGCTCAGAATTTATTCACTGAAGCTTTCTTT. Variable domain in full (rest from reference TRBV19 and TRBJ1-1): DGGITQSPKYLFRKEGQNVTLSCEQNLNHDAMYWYRQDPGQGLRLIYYSQIVNDFQKGDIAEGYSVSREKKESFPLTVTSAQKNPTAFYLCASSIAQNLFTEAFFGQGTRLTVV.